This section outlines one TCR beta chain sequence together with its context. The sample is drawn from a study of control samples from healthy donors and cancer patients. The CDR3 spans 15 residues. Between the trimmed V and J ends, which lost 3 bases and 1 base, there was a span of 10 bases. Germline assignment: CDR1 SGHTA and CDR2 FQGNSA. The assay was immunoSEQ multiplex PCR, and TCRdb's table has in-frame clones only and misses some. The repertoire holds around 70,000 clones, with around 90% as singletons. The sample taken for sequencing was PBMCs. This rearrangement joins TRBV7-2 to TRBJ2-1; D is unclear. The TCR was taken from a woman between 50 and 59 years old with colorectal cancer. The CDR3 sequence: CASSLGSGSYNEQFF. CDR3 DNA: TGTGCCAGCAGCTTGGGGTCAGGATCCTACAATGAGCAGTTCTTC.